These 22 T cell receptor beta chains share one sample of origin, sequenced in a study of PD-L1 blockade in urothelial cancer. Some clones are missing from TCRdb's copy, which holds only in-frame ones; the method was immunoSEQ multiplex PCR. The sample lists tens of thousands of clones; around 82% were seen once. Specified time point: peripheral blood 6 weeks after treatment start. Source: PBMCs, taken around atezolizumab (anti-PD-L1) treatment. The source is a man aged 65 to 79 with urothelial cancer.

This sequence joins TRBV27 and TRBJ2-5, with 10 positions matching TRBD1. The CDR3 loop spans 18 amino acids. Germline V CDR1 and CDR2: MNHEY, SMNVEV (reference sequence). After removal of 2 bases from V and 4 bases from J, the junction contained 13 bases not matched to a gene. The CDR3 protein is CASSLLRPGTGAPETQYF. The CDR3 region has the DNA TGTGCCAGCAGTTTACTGCGTCCCGGGACAGGGGCACCAGAGACCCAGTACTTC.

This chain links TRBV29-1 with TRBJ2-7; 12 nucleotides match TRBD1. The CDR3 runs to 16 residues. The germline CDR1 and CDR2 sequences are SQVTM and ANQGSEA. Losses at the gene ends were 2 bases for V and 2 bases for J; bases not matched to a gene: 7. CDR3 sequence (DNA): TGCAGCGTTGAACGGAGCGGGACAGGGGGCCCCTACGAGCAGTACTTC. Residues: CSVERSGTGGPYEQYF.

The chain has TRBV4-2 and TRBJ1-2; 7 positions match TRBD1. In germline, CDR1 is LGHNA, CDR2 YNFKEQ. V was clipped by 4 bases and J by 8 bases; unmatched bases: 10. This CDR3 region has 14 residues. The CDR3 DNA sequence: TGTGCCAGCAGCCTCACGGGGACAGCTGCCGGCTACACCTTC. Translated, it gives CASSLTGTAAGYTF.

This chain links TRBV19 with TRBJ2-1; maybe TRBD2 (6 bases). Germline V gene data show CDR1 as LNHDA and CDR2 as SQIVND (reference sequence). The CDR3 length is 16 residues. V was trimmed by 4 bases and J by 2 bases, leaving 15 bases between them. The CDR3: CASSKLMGTAYNEQFF. The CDR3 DNA reads TGTGCCAGTAGTAAACTGATGGGGACTGCCTACAATGAGCAGTTCTTC.

The rearrangement links TRBV4-2 to TRBJ2-2; a weak D match, TRBD2 (5 bases). Trimming cost V 4 bases and J 6 bases, with 15 bases left between them. Germline CDR1 is LGHNA and CDR2 is YNFKEQ. This CDR3 spans 15 amino acids. CDR3 coding DNA: TGTGCCAGCAGCCCAGTCGTGGGAGCCCCCGGGGAGCTGTTTTTT. Residues: CASSPVVGAPGELFF.

This chain joins TRBV7-9 and TRBJ2-1; 7 bases are shared with TRBD2. CDR1 and CDR2 (germline): SEHNR, FQNEAQ (reference sequence). V dropped 7 bases and J dropped 3; count of bases not matched to a gene: 12. The CDR3 contains 16 residues. The CDR3 nucleotides read TGTGCCAGCACCGCTTGGGAGGGAAACCTCTACAATGAGCAGTTCTTC. Protein product: CASTAWEGNLYNEQFF.

This clone has more than one count but fewer than ten. The rearrangement links TRBV2 to TRBJ1-5, with TRBD1 matching 7 bases. With V trimmed by 2 bases and J by 6 bases, 7 bases remained unmatched. Germline V lookup: CDR1 SNHLY, CDR2 FYNNEI. The CDR3 covers 15 residues. The CDR3 reads CASSEQTTGAQPQHF. CDR3 in DNA: TGTGCCAGCAGTGAACAGACTACAGGGGCTCAGCCCCAGCATTTT.

The J gene is TRBJ2-7, the V gene TRBV15, with 8 bases lining up with TRBD2. CDR3 size: 14 residues. Germline CDR1 and CDR2: LNHNV and YYDKDF (reference sequence). V lost 8 bases and J lost 2; bases outside the gene matches: 8. CDR3 nucleotide sequence: TGTGCCACCGCCGGGGGGGGAACCGCCTACGAGCAGTACTTC. Translating gives CATAGGGTAYEQYF.

The V and J genes are TRBV7-3 and TRBJ2-5, with TRBD2 as a possible D gene (7 bases). CDR1 and CDR2 (germline): SGHTA, FQGTGA. Between the trimmed V and J ends, which lost 5 bases and 3 bases, there was a span of 13 bases. The CDR3 totals 14 residues. The CDR3 spells CASSRGGAEETQYF. In DNA, the CDR3 is TGTGCCAGCAGCCGTGGGGGGGCAGAAGAGACCCAGTACTTC. The variable domain in full, completed from reference TRBV7-3 and TRBJ2-5, reads GAGVSQTPSNKVTEKGKYVELRCDPISGHTALYWYRQSLGQGPEFLIYFQGTGAADDSGLPNDRFFAVRPEGSVSTLKIQRTERGDSAVYLCASSRGGAEETQYFGPGTRLLVL.

Concerning this clone itself: The junction differs from germline at one of its ends, possibly a read error. The CDR3 here is CASREAGHNEQFF. The CDR3 nucleotides are TGTGCCAGCAGGGAAGCGGGGCACAATGAGCAGTTCTTC. The rearrangement joins TRBV6-1 to TRBJ2-1; 7 bases are shared with TRBD2. The CDR3 totals 13 residues. In germline, CDR1 is MNHNS, CDR2 SASEGT.

This chain uses TRBV2 with TRBJ1-5; possibly TRBD1 for D (5 bases). With 1 base removed from V and 9 bases from J, the gap between germline ends came to 19 bases. CDR1 is SNHLY and CDR2 is FYNNEI in the germline V gene. The CDR3 runs to 16 residues. CDR3 region: CASSEEGSSSQGPQHF. The DNA for the CDR3 is TGTGCCAGCAGTGAAGAGGGGTCCTCGTCCCAGGGGCCCCAGCATTTT. Together with reference TRBV2 and TRBJ1-5, the CDR3 gives the full variable domain: EPEVTQTPSHQVTQMGQEVILRCVPISNHLYFYWYRQILGQKVEFLVSFYNNEISEKSEIFDDQFSVERPDGSNFTLKIRSTKLEDSAMYFCASSEEGSSSQGPQHFGDGTRLSIL.

Only a few counts were recorded for this clone. The gene calls are TRBV28 and TRBJ2-1, with TRBD2 matching 8 bases. The CDR3 extends over 17 amino acids. With 4 bases clipped from V and 3 bases from J, the junction kept 11 bases outside the gene matches. The germline V gene has CDR1 MDHEN and CDR2 SYDVKM. CDR3 amino acids: CASSSAGGGANYNEQFF. The CDR3 nucleotides read TGTGCCAGCAGTTCTGCCGGGGGGGGAGCAAACTACAATGAGCAGTTCTTC.

The chain links TRBV20-1 to TRBJ1-2, with D perhaps matching TRBD1 (6 bases). CDR3 size: 11 residues. V lost 3 bases to trimming and J lost 8 bases, with 10 bases between them. Per germline, CDR1 DFQATT and CDR2 SNEGSKA (reference sequence). The CDR3 spells CSASHDRGYTF. The CDR3 DNA reads TGCAGTGCTAGTCACGACAGGGGCTACACCTTC.

The J gene is TRBJ2-1, the V gene TRBV7-2, with 9 nucleotides matching TRBD2. V was clipped by 5 bases and J by 7 bases; unmatched bases: 9. Germline V gene data show CDR1 as SGHTA and CDR2 as FQGNSA. The CDR3 has 15 residues. The CDR3: CASSPREGAWNEQFF. Written as DNA, the CDR3 is TGTGCCAGCAGCCCGCGGGAGGGGGCGTGGAATGAGCAGTTCTTC. Supplemented by reference TRBV7-2 and TRBJ2-1, the full variable domain reads GAGVSQSPSNKVTEKGKDVELRCDPISGHTALYWYRQSLGQGLEFLIYFQGNSAPDKSGLPSDRFSAERTGGSVSTLTIQRTQQEDSAVYLCASSPREGAWNEQFFGPGTRLTVL.

The gene calls are TRBV7-3 and TRBJ2-2; 7 positions match TRBD1. CDR1 SGHTA and CDR2 FQGTGA come from the germline V gene. The V and J ends lost 4 bases and 5 bases, in that order; junction bases with no gene match: 4. The CDR3 is made up of 14 amino acids. In DNA form, the CDR3 reads TGTGCCAGCAGCTCCGGGACAGCGACCGGGGAGCTGTTTTTT. Amino acid sequence: CASSSGTATGELFF.

The chain couples TRBV19 to TRBJ2-4, with D perhaps TRBD2 (5 bases). Germline V gene sequence: CDR1 LNHDA, CDR2 SQIVND (reference sequence). The germline V and J ends were trimmed by 5 bases and 7 bases, with 21 bases remaining between them. CDR3 size: 16 residues. The CDR3 DNA reads TGTGCCAGTAGTTCGGACTGGCAGGCTAATCGGAACATTCAGTACTTC. Its translation is CASSSDWQANRNIQYF.

This clone was found a few times. This chain connects TRBV6-4 to TRBJ2-1, with 11 bases that match TRBD2. The length of the CDR3 is 16 residues. Germline V lookup: CDR1 MRHNA, CDR2 SNTAGT. V gave up 1 base and J gave up 9 bases; unmatched junction bases: 8. In DNA, the CDR3 is TGTGCCAGCAGTGACTTTAGCGGGAGGGCCCGTGGTGAGCAGTTCTTC. Translation gives CASSDFSGRARGEQFF.

The gene calls are TRBV5-1 and TRBJ1-3, with 8 bases matching TRBD1. CDR1 and CDR2 (germline): SGHRS, YFSETQ. This CDR3 contains 17 residues. The V segment lost 4 bases and the J segment 0 bases; nucleotides outside the gene matches: 9. CDR3 protein: CASSTGGPVISGNTIYF. The CDR3 coding sequence is TGCGCCAGCAGCACAGGGGGTCCCGTAATCTCTGGAAACACCATATATTTT.

The chain employs TRBV5-1 and TRBJ2-5; 8 nucleotides align to TRBD2. The CDR3 is made up of 14 amino acids. Germline-derived CDR1 and CDR2 are SGHRS and YFSETQ. Unmatched junction bases numbered 4, after V lost 4 bases and J lost 2 bases. The CDR3 nucleotides are TGCGCCAGCAGCCAACTAGCGGAACAAGAGACCCAGTACTTC. Residues: CASSQLAEQETQYF.

The gene calls are TRBV4-3 and TRBJ2-7; 7 bases align to TRBD2. Germline V CDR1 and CDR2: LGHNA, YSLEER. Unmatched junction bases numbered 3, after V lost 4 bases and J lost 3 bases. The CDR3 extends over 13 amino acids. The CDR3 bases are TGCGCCAGCAGCCCCGGGGAGGGCTACGAGCAGTACTTC. It is translated as CASSPGEGYEQYF.

The gene calls are TRBV2 and TRBJ1-2; 10 nucleotides match TRBD1. V shed 4 bases, J shed 7 bases, and the junction held 12 bases outside the gene matches. The germline gives CDR1 SNHLY, CDR2 FYNNEI. The CDR3 has 16 residues. The CDR3 region is CASSGSIWRDRGGYTF. The CDR3 nucleotides are TGTGCCAGCAGTGGGTCAATTTGGCGGGACAGGGGTGGCTACACCTTC.

V is TRBV5-1 and J is TRBJ2-1, with D maybe TRBD1 (6 bases). The CDR3 totals 15 residues. V lost 5 bases to trimming and J lost 0 bases, with 12 bases between them. Germline CDR1 and CDR2: SGHRS and YFSETQ. The CDR3: CASSSTGTSYNEQFF. DNA of the CDR3: TGCGCCAGCAGTTCCACAGGGACCTCCTACAATGAGCAGTTCTTC.